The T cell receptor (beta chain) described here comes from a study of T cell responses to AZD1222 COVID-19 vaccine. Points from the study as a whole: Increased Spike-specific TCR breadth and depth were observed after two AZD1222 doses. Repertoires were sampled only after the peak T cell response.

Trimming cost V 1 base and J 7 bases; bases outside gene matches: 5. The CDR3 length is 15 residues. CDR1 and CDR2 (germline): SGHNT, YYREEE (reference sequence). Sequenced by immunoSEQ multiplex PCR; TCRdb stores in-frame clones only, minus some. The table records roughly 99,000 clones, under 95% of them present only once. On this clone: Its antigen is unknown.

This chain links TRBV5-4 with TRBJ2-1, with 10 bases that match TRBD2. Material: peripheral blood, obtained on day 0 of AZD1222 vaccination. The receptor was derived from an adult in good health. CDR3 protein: CASSLKRGGRNEQFF. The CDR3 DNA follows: TGTGCCAGCAGCTTGAAGCGGGGGGGCCGAAATGAGCAGTTCTTC.